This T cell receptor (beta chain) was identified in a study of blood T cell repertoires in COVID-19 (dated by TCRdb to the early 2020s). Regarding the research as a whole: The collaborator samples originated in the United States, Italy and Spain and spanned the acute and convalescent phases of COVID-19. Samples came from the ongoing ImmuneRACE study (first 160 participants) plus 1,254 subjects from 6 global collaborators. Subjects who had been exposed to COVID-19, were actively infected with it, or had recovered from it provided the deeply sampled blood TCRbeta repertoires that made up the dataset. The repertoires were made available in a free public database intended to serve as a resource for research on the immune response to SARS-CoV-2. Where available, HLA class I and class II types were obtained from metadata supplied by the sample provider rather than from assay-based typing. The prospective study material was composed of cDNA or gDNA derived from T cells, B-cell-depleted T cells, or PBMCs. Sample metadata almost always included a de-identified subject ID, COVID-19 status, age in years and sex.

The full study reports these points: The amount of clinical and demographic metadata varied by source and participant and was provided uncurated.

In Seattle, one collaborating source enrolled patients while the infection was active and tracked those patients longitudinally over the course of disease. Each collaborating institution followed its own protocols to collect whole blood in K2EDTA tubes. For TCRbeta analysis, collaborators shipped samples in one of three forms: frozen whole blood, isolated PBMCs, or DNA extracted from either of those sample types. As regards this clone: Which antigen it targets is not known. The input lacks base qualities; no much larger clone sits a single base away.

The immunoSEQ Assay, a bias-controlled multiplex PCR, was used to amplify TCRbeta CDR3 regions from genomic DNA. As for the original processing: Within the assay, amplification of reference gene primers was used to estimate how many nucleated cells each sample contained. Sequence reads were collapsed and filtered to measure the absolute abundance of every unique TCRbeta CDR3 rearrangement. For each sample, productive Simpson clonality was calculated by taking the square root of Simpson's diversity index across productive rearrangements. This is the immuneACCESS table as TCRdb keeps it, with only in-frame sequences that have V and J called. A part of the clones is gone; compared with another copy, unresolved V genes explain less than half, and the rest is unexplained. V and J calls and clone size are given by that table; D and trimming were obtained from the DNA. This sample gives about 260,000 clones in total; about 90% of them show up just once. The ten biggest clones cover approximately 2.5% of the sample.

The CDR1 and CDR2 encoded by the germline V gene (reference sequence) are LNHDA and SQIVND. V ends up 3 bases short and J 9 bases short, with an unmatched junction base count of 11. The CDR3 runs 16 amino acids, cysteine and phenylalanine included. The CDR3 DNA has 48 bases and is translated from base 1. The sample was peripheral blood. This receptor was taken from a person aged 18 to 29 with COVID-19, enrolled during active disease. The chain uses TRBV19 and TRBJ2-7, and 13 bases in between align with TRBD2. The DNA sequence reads TGTGCCAGTAGTATGGGTTTCGGGACTAGCGGGATTCGGCAGTACTTC. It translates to CASSMGFGTSGIRQYF.